Described below is a single T cell receptor beta chain sequence and its context. This entry belongs to a study of blood T cell repertoires in COVID-19. At the level of the study: Collection of acute and convalescent COVID-19 samples took place in the United States, Italy and Spain. T cells, B-cell-depleted T cells, or PBMCs provided the cDNA or gDNA that served as material.

Under the authors' procedure: By means of reference gene primer amplification, nucleated cell counts were estimated. The table came from immunoSEQ multiplex PCR; TCRdb's copy has only in-frame clones and leaves some out. D and trimming were read from the DNA, whereas the V and J calls and clone size are those reported in that table. The sample lists around 300,000 clones, approximately 91% seen once, with approximately 2.2% in the top ten. The CDR3 has 14 amino acids. CDR1 SGHRS and CDR2 YFSETQ come from the germline V gene. V was cut by 4 bases and J by 3 bases, with 10 bases left in between. The rearrangement links TRBV5-1 to TRBJ1-4, with unresolved D. This TCR came from a man aged 50-59 years with acute or convalescent COVID-19. Sample: peripheral blood. As DNA, the CDR3 is TGCGCCAGCAGCCCGGACGGGGCTAATGAAAAACTGTTTTTT. It is translated as CASSPDGANEKLFF.